This TCR beta chain derives from a study of blood T cell repertoires in COVID-19. Across the study: T cells, B-cell-depleted T cells, or PBMCs supplied cDNA or gDNA.

As originally analysed: Amplification of reference gene primers was used by the study to estimate nucleated cell counts. Only in-frame clones appear in the TCRdb table, and some are missing; sequencing was by immunoSEQ multiplex PCR. V, J and clone size were drawn from that table, and D and trimming were deduced from the DNA. The sample carries 250,000 to 350,000 clones, about 89% recorded once. Germline-derived CDR1 and CDR2 are MNHEY and SMNVEV (reference sequence). The length of the CDR3 is 13 residues. V shed 7 bases and J shed 6 bases, with 13 bases lying between them. This sequence was found in a young man who had recovered from COVID-19. The sample was peripheral blood. This chain connects TRBV27 to TRBJ2-1; a possible D gene is TRBD2 (7 bases). Here the CDR3 reads CASMGGPGNEQFF. CDR3 bases: TGTGCCAGCATGGGGGGGCCAGGCAATGAGCAGTTCTTC.